These 9 T cell receptor beta chains share one sample of origin, sequenced in a study of cytomegalovirus exposure and HLA in healthy donors. The method was immunoSEQ multiplex PCR; TCRdb's version includes in-frame clones alone and lacks a portion of them. The data show roughly 79,000 clones, 90% to 95% seen once. Sequenced sample: PBMCs. The receptors stem from a man between 18 and 29 years old in good health and CMV-seronegative.

The chain uses TRBV11-2 and TRBJ1-1; weak D call: TRBD1 (5 bases). V was pared by 0 bases and J by 4 bases, with 27 bases between. This CDR3 region has 20 residues. Germline CDR1 reads SGHAT; CDR2 reads FQNNGV. This CDR3 is CASSLDSRIGRAGGTTEAFF. CDR3 nucleotides: TGTGCCAGCAGCTTAGATAGTCGAATAGGGAGGGCGGGGGGTACCACTGAAGCTTTCTTT.

The chain joins TRBV27 to TRBJ2-5; a possible D gene is TRBD1 (5 bases). There are 16 residues in the CDR3. CDR1 and CDR2 from the germline V gene are MNHEY and SMNVEV (reference sequence). V was trimmed by 3 bases and J by 2 bases, leaving 16 bases between them. CDR3 amino acids: CASSFMGQGGQETQYF. As DNA, the CDR3 is TGTGCCAGCAGTTTTATGGGGCAGGGTGGTCAAGAGACCCAGTACTTC.

The chain employs TRBV4-1 and TRBJ2-1; 9 nucleotides align to TRBD2. Germline V CDR1 and CDR2: MGHRA, YSYEKL. CDR3 length equals 15 residues. The ends lost 5 bases at V and 4 bases at J; junction bases unmatched: 6. The CDR3 bases are TGCGCCAGCAGCGGATCAGCGGGGGGATACAATGAGCAGTTCTTC. Its translation: CASSGSAGGYNEQFF.

This clone appeared a single time. V gene TRBV5-1 combines with J gene TRBJ2-5; TRBD1 might be the D (5 bases). CDR3 length: 12 residues. Germline CDR1 and CDR2: SGHRS and YFSETQ. With 4 bases removed from V and 3 bases from J, the gap between germline ends came to 7 bases. The CDR3 reads CASSRGEETQYF. CDR3 in DNA: TGCGCCAGCAGCAGGGGTGAAGAGACCCAGTACTTC.

The V gene is TRBV18, the J gene TRBJ1-1; weak D call: TRBD1 (6 bases). The V and J ends lost 8 bases and 1 base respectively, with 8 bases between them. The CDR3 totals 12 residues. The germline CDR1 and CDR2 sequences are KGHSH and LQKENI. CDR3 sequence reads: CASGQTNTEAFF. In DNA, the CDR3 is TGTGCCAGCGGACAGACGAACACTGAAGCTTTCTTT.

Turning to this clone: Other nucleotide sequences in the sample specify the same CDR3. CDR3 in DNA: TGTGCCAGCAGCTTAGCACAGGGGAATACTGAAGCTTTCTTT. It specifies CASSLAQGNTEAFF. This chain joins TRBV7-9 and TRBJ1-1; 7 bases line up with TRBD1. V lost 0 bases, J lost 5 bases, and 3 bases stayed unmatched. Germline CDR1 reads SEHNR; CDR2 reads FQNEAQ (reference sequence). The CDR3 spans 14 residues.

The rearrangement links TRBV30 to TRBJ2-1; 7 positions agree with TRBD2. The CDR3 consists of 16 residues. Trimming removed 3 bases from V and 2 bases from J; junction bases left unmatched: 10. Per germline, CDR1 GTSNPN and CDR2 SVGIG (reference sequence). For the CDR3, the DNA is TGTGCCTGGAGAATGTGGGAGGGCCTCGCCTACAATGAGCAGTTCTTC. It codes for CAWRMWEGLAYNEQFF.

The gene calls are TRBV4-2 and TRBJ2-2; 7 bases agree with TRBD2. CDR1 and CDR2 from the germline V gene are LGHNA and YNFKEQ. This CDR3 contains 19 residues. With 0 bases clipped from V and 3 bases from J, the junction kept 13 bases outside the gene matches. CDR3 nucleotide sequence: TGTGCCAGCAGCCAAGATAGGAAGGCCGGGACTACCTACACCGGGGAGCTGTTTTTT. The encoded protein is CASSQDRKAGTTYTGELFF.

CDR3 DNA: TGTGCCAGCAGTTACGGCGGTGAAGCTTTCTTT. Residues: CASSYGGEAFF. The chain has TRBV6-5 and TRBJ1-1; D is ambiguous. V was shortened by 2 bases and J by 7 bases, with 5 bases between the two germline ends. This CDR3 is built from 11 residues. Germline lookup yields CDR1 MNHEY and CDR2 SVGAGI.